This T cell receptor beta chain emerged from a study of T cell responses to AZD1222 COVID-19 vaccine. Germline V gene sequence: CDR1 SNHLY, CDR2 FYNNEI. V was shortened by 3 bases and J by 3 bases, with 15 bases between the two germline ends. This CDR3 region has 16 residues. For this clone: The antigen remains unidentified.

General study findings and limits: Reportedly, nearly half of unique spike TCRs recognized epitopes outside B.1.351/B.1.1.7 mutations. Clonal diversity may have been underestimated, and the donors were mostly white British, with more females than males. Across spike, vaccine-associated CD4 TCRs were found, dominant at 160-218 and 743-854.

Repertoires were generated with immunoSEQ multiplex PCR, while TCRdb's copy carries only in-frame clones and drops some. The table shows about 180,000 clones, with approximately 86% occurring only once. The sequence was obtained from an adult in good health. Material: peripheral blood, obtained on day 0 of AZD1222 vaccination. This chain uses TRBV2 with TRBJ1-5; unclear D gene. This chain's CDR3 is CASSDPSRGINQPQHF. In DNA form, the CDR3 reads TGTGCCAGCAGTGACCCGAGTCGGGGTATCAATCAGCCCCAGCATTTT. Based on the CDR3 plus reference TRBV2 and TRBJ1-5, the full variable domain is EPEVTQTPSHQVTQMGQEVILRCVPISNHLYFYWYRQILGQKVEFLVSFYNNEISEKSEIFDDQFSVERPDGSNFTLKIRSTKLEDSAMYFCASSDPSRGINQPQHFGDGTRLSIL.